One and the same sample provided the 20 T cell receptor beta chains below, sequenced in a study of blood T cell repertoires in COVID-19. Only in-frame clones appear in the TCRdb table, and some are missing; sequencing was by immunoSEQ multiplex PCR. The table includes approximately 160,000 clones, over 75% detected once. Specimen: peripheral blood. The receptors stem from a man in his 70s who had recovered from COVID-19.

The chain employs TRBV18 and TRBJ2-7; D may be TRBD2 (6 bases). The CDR3 loop spans 15 amino acids. CDR1 KGHSH and CDR2 LQKENI come from the germline V gene. Trimming stripped 2 bases from V and 0 bases from J, with 11 bases between. The CDR3 bases are TGTGCCAGCTCACCAGATAGGGAGGCCTCCTACGAGCAGTACTTC. This sequence encodes CASSPDREASYEQYF.

The rearrangement links TRBV5-5 to TRBJ2-2, with TRBD2 matching over 7 bases. With V trimmed by 4 bases and J by 4 bases, 10 bases remained unmatched. There are 16 residues in the CDR3. CDR1 and CDR2 from the germline V gene are SGHKS and YYEKEE (reference sequence). CDR3 in amino acids: CASSPLGGDGTGELFF. The CDR3 DNA reads TGTGCCAGCAGCCCACTGGGGGGGGATGGCACCGGGGAGCTGTTTTTT.

The chain recombines TRBV10-3 with TRBJ2-1, with 13 bases identical to TRBD2. This CDR3 region has 17 residues. CDR1 and CDR2 (germline): ENHRY, SYGVKD. After removal of 0 bases from V and 5 bases from J, the junction contained 4 bases not matched to a gene. In DNA, the CDR3 is TGTGCCATCAGTGAGTCCCAAGGACTAGCGGGAGACAATGAGCAGTTCTTC. It specifies CAISESQGLAGDNEQFF.

The gene calls are TRBV2 and TRBJ1-1; the match to TRBD1 covers 8 bases. With 5 bases clipped from V and 10 bases from J, the junction kept 3 bases outside the gene matches. Germline assignment: CDR1 SNHLY and CDR2 FYNNEI. This CDR3 has 11 residues. CDR3 DNA: TGTGCCAGCAGTTGGACAGGGCCAGCTTTCTTT. It codes for CASSWTGPAFF.

This chain uses TRBV10-2 with TRBJ2-5; 7 nucleotides align to TRBD1. V trimming: 1 base; J trimming: 5 bases; junction bases outside the gene matches: 7. Per germline, CDR1 WSHSY and CDR2 SAAADI. This CDR3 comprises 15 residues. The CDR3 coding sequence is TGCGCCAGCAGTGAGTTCCTAGGGGGCCGGGAGACCCAGTACTTC. Protein sequence: CASSEFLGGRETQYF.

The V call is TRBV7-2, the J call TRBJ1-6; D is undetermined. V was shortened by 7 bases and J by 0 bases, with 7 bases between the two germline ends. Germline V gene lookup returns CDR1 SGHTA and CDR2 FQGNSA. The CDR3 runs 14 residues. The CDR3 loop reads CASKRSSYNSPLHF. The CDR3 DNA reads TGTGCCAGCAAAAGGAGCTCCTATAATTCACCCCTCCACTTT.

The CDR3 region has the DNA TGTGCCAGTAGTATCAGGGGAAGTAGTAATGAGCAGTTCTTC. This codes for CASSIRGSSNEQFF. J is TRBJ2-1 and V is TRBV19; TRBD1 is a possible D gene (6 bases). The CDR3 is made up of 14 amino acids. Trimming removed 3 bases at V and 7 bases at J, with 13 bases between. Germline CDR1 is LNHDA and CDR2 is SQIVND (reference sequence). Using reference TRBV19 and TRBJ2-1 for the parts outside the CDR3, the full variable domain is DGGITQSPKYLFRKEGQNVTLSCEQNLNHDAMYWYRQDPGQGLRLIYYSQIVNDFQKGDIAEGYSVSREKKESFPLTVTSAQKNPTAFYLCASSIRGSSNEQFFGPGTRLTVL.

The chain joins TRBV9 to TRBJ2-1, with 14 nucleotides matching TRBD2. The J segment lost 7 bases and the V segment lost 2 bases, leaving 8 bases of the junction unmatched. This CDR3 spans 17 amino acids. CDR1 is SGDLS, CDR2 YYNGEE, per germline. For the CDR3, the DNA is TGTGCCAGCAGCGTGCATACCGGGACTAGCGGGAGTAATGAGCAGTTCTTC. It codes for CASSVHTGTSGSNEQFF.

This sequence joins TRBV10-1 and TRBJ1-1; possible D gene TRBD1, 6 bases. This CDR3 has 13 amino acids. Germline V gives CDR1 WNHNN, CDR2 SYGVQD (reference sequence). V lost 4 bases and J 8 bases, leaving 14 bases between the germline ends. The CDR3 protein is CASSANRVEEAFF. In DNA form, the CDR3 reads TGCGCCAGCAGTGCCAACAGGGTGGAGGAAGCTTTCTTT.

This chain links TRBV5-6 with TRBJ2-7, with D perhaps TRBD1 (5 bases). Per the germline V gene, CDR1 is SGHDT and CDR2 is YYEEEE. CDR3 length: 12 residues. Between the trimmed V and J ends, which lost 2 bases and 3 bases, there was a span of 6 bases. The CDR3 sequence is CASSFQGYEQYF. The DNA for the CDR3 is TGTGCCAGCAGCTTCCAGGGCTACGAGCAGTACTTC.

The chain carries TRBV2 and TRBJ1-1, with D perhaps TRBD1 (6 bases). V lost 7 bases, J lost 0 bases, and 15 bases lay in between. Germline V gene sequence: CDR1 SNHLY, CDR2 FYNNEI. CDR3 length: 15 residues. CDR3 protein: CASNLQGTLNTEAFF. The DNA for the CDR3 is TGTGCCAGCAACTTACAGGGTACCCTGAACACTGAAGCTTTCTTT. Full variable domain (outside the CDR3, taken from reference TRBV2 and TRBJ1-1): EPEVTQTPSHQVTQMGQEVILRCVPISNHLYFYWYRQILGQKVEFLVSFYNNEISEKSEIFDDQFSVERPDGSNFTLKIRSTKLEDSAMYFCASNLQGTLNTEAFFGQGTRLTVV.

V usage is TRBV11-2 and J usage is TRBJ2-1, with 7 bases that match TRBD2. J gave up 3 bases and V 7 bases, and 9 bases lay outside the gene matches. The CDR3 extends over 15 amino acids. Per the germline V gene, CDR1 is SGHAT and CDR2 is FQNNGV. CDR3 sequence (DNA): TGTGCCAGCACTACCGGGACTATTCTCTACAATGAGCAGTTCTTC. Its translation: CASTTGTILYNEQFF.

This clone was seen a few times. This CDR3 is also generated by other DNA sequences in the sample. This sequence joins TRBV28 and TRBJ1-5; D is unclear. Germline CDR1 reads MDHEN; CDR2 reads SYDVKM. The CDR3 loop spans 12 amino acids. Trimming took 5 bases from V and 6 from J, leaving 8 bases between them. CDR3: CASSPSGQPQHF. In DNA, the CDR3 is TGTGCCAGCAGTCCCAGCGGTCAGCCCCAGCATTTT.

The chain links TRBV4-1 to TRBJ2-1, with D possibly matching TRBD1 (7 bases). The CDR3 loop spans 15 amino acids. Germline V CDR1 and CDR2: MGHRA, YSYEKL. The V end was cut by 4 bases, the J end by 4 bases, with 14 bases between. The CDR3 DNA follows: TGCGCCAGCAGCCGCGGCGGGACAGAGTACAATGAGCAGTTCTTC. This sequence encodes CASSRGGTEYNEQFF.

The V gene is TRBV7-2, the J gene TRBJ2-1; 9 bases line up with TRBD2. V lost 3 bases to trimming and J lost 0 bases; unmatched junction nucleotides: 9. There are 18 residues in the CDR3. The germline CDR1 and CDR2 sequences are SGHTA and FQGNSA. CDR3 DNA sequence: TGTGCCAGCAGCTTCACCCTAGCGGGAAGAAGCTCCTACAATGAGCAGTTCTTC. Its protein is CASSFTLAGRSSYNEQFF.

To note about this clone: The same CDR3 can be traced to other DNA sequences in this sample. J is TRBJ1-5 and V is TRBV6-5, with D perhaps matching TRBD1 (5 bases). The CDR3 covers 14 residues. Trimming shortened V by 6 bases and J by 0 bases, and 9 bases separated the two germline ends. CDR1 MNHEY and CDR2 SVGAGI come from the germline V gene. The CDR3 loop reads CASSFQGSNQPQHF. The CDR3 DNA follows: TGTGCCAGCAGCTTCCAGGGTAGCAATCAGCCCCAGCATTTT.

The CDR3 is CASSLVAGRSYNEQFF. The CDR3 DNA follows: TGTGCCAGCAGCTTAGTCGCGGGGCGATCCTACAATGAGCAGTTCTTC. This sequence joins TRBV7-6 and TRBJ2-1, with D possibly TRBD2 on 6 matching bases. Deletions cut 1 base from V and 1 base from J, with 11 bases between. Germline values: CDR1 SGHVS, CDR2 FNYEAQ. This CDR3 has 16 residues. The whole variable domain, filled in from reference TRBV7-6 and TRBJ2-1, reads GAGVSQSPRYKVTKRGQDVALRCDPISGHVSLYWYRQALGQGPEFLTYFNYEAQQDKSGLPNDRFSAERPEGSISTLTIQRTEQRDSAMYRCASSLVAGRSYNEQFFGPGTRLTVL.

The CDR3 DNA sequence: TGCAGTGCTAGTTTTCCTAGCGGGAGGACGTCCTACAATGAGCAGTTCTTC. Protein sequence: CSASFPSGRTSYNEQFF. The chain is built from TRBV20-1 and TRBJ2-1; 11 nucleotides agree with TRBD2. V lost 3 bases, J lost 1 base, and 8 bases stayed unmatched. This CDR3 is 17 amino acids long. Germline-derived CDR1 and CDR2 are DFQATT and SNEGSKA (reference sequence).

The chain employs TRBV6-2 or TRBV6-3 and TRBJ1-1; tentative D call: TRBD1 (5 bases). The CDR3 consists of 15 residues. V was pared by 0 bases and J by 2 bases, with 10 bases between. Germline values: CDR1 MNHEY, CDR2 SVGEGT. The CDR3 bases are TGTGCCAGCAGTTACTCGAGACAGCTTAACACTGAAGCTTTCTTT. This encodes CASSYSRQLNTEAFF.

The V gene is TRBV10-3, the J gene TRBJ2-1; 10 nucleotides align to TRBD2. CDR1 ENHRY and CDR2 SYGVKD come from the germline V gene. Trimming removed 6 bases from V and 0 bases from J; junction bases left unmatched: 2. This CDR3 is 15 amino acids long. CDR3 region: CAIRSSGSSYNEQFF. CDR3 bases: TGTGCCATCAGATCTAGCGGGAGCTCCTACAATGAGCAGTTCTTC.